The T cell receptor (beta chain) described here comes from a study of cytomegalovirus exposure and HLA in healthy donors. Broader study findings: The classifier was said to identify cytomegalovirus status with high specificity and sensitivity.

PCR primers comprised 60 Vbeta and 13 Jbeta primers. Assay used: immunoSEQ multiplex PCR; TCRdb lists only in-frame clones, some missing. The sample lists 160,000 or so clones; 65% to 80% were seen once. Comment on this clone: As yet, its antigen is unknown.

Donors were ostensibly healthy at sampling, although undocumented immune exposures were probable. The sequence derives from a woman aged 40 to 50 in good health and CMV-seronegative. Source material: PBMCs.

The CDR3 DNA follows: TGTGCCAGCAGCCACAGGATGAACACCGGGGAGCTGTTTTTT. Its protein is CASSHRMNTGELFF. The chain joins TRBV7-9 to TRBJ2-2; a possible D gene is TRBD1 (5 bases). Germline V gene data show CDR1 as SEHNR and CDR2 as FQNEAQ (reference sequence). V was pared by 5 bases and J by 1 base, with 8 bases between. The CDR3 has 14 amino acids.